A single T cell receptor beta chain is shown here with its context. What it recognizes is unknown. Reverse transcribed after extraction, RNA yielded cDNA as the sequencing template. The assay was immunoSEQ multiplex PCR, and TCRdb's table has in-frame clones only and misses some. Of roughly 110,000 clones listed, 84% were seen once; the top ten hold around a quarter. The sample is drawn from a study of CD8+ T cells in alopecia areata. Study as a whole: Treatment of the treated patients consisted of oral tofacitinib, 5 to 10 mg twice daily. Dosing with tofacitinib proceeded for 6 to 18 months, followed by 6 months off drug. The study's findings and limits: While patients received tofacitinib, many expanded lesional clones remained present in scalp and blood. Scalp clonality, along with expanded CD8+ clones among the top 100, was significantly decreased by tofacitinib.

Noted treatment: oral pan-JAK inhibitor, 5-10 mg twice daily. V was pared by 3 bases and J by 4 bases, with 9 bases of the junction left unmatched. The CDR3 consists of 16 residues. Per germline, CDR1 PRHDT and CDR2 FYEKMQ (reference sequence). This clonotype originated in a human donor with alopecia areata. The rearrangement uses TRBV13 and TRBJ2-1; 7 bases are shared with TRBD2. The sequenced sample was CD8+ T cells sorted from blood, obtained at week 24, from a patient treated with tofacitinib. The DNA of the CDR3 is TGTGCCAGCAGCTTGAGTCTAGCGGCGGTTTACAATGAGCAGTTCTTC. Translated: CASSLSLAAVYNEQFF. The whole variable domain, filled in from reference TRBV13 and TRBJ2-1, reads AAGVIQSPRHLIKEKRETATLKCYPIPRHDTVYWYQQGPGQDPQFLISFYEKMQSDKGSIPDRFSAQQFSDYHSELNMSSLELGDSALYFCASSLSLAAVYNEQFFGPGTRLTVL.